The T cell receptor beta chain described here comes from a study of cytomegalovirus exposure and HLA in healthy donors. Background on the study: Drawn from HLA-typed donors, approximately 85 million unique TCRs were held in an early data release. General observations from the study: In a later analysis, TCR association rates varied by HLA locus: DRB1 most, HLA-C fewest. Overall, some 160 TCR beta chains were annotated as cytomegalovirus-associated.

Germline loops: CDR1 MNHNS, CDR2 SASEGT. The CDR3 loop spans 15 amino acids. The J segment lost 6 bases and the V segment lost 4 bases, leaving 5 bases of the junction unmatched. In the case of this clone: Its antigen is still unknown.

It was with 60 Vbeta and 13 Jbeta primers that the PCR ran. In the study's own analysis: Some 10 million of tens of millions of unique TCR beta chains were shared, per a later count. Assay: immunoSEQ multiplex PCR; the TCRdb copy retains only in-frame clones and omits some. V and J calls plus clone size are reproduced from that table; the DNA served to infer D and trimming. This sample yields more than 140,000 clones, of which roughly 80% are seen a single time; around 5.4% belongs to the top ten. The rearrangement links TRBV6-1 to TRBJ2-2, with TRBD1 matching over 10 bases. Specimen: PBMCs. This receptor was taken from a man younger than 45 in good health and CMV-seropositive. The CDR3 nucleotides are TGTGCCAGCAGTGCACGACAGGGGGCGTCCGGGGAGCTGTTTTTT. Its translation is CASSARQGASGELFF.